This T cell receptor beta chain was profiled in a study of blood T cell repertoires in COVID-19. Sequencing was performed with immunoSEQ multiplex PCR; in TCRdb, only in-frame clones are kept and a portion is missing. The sample carries fewer than 150,000 clones, 70% to 90% recorded once. Material for sequencing was peripheral blood. This sequence originates from a man between 40 and 49 years old with acute or convalescent COVID-19.

The CDR3 sequence is CATSDLSVNYEQYF. DNA for the CDR3: TGTGCCACCAGTGATTTGTCGGTGAACTACGAGCAGTACTTC. This chain uses TRBV24-1 with TRBJ2-7; D ambiguous. This CDR3 has 14 residues. Germline V gene data show CDR1 as KGHDR and CDR2 as SFDVKD. The ends were cut back, 0 bases at V and 3 bases at J, with 8 bases in the middle.